The rows below give T cell receptor beta chains drawn from one sample of a study of circulating and synovial CD4+ cells in juvenile arthritis. TCRdb's table, derived via immunoSEQ multiplex PCR, lists solely in-frame clones and lacks some. The table lists roughly 1,500 clones, approximately 95% of them singletons. Sample: CD4+ T cells from synovial fluid. The source is a human donor with juvenile idiopathic arthritis. Each CDR3 is given with its conserved first and last residue.

v_call	j_call	cdr3_length	cdr3_aa
TRBV5-5	TRBJ2-2	15	CASSPGTGLTGELFF
TRBV28	TRBJ2-1	14	CASSFGLAKAEQFF
TRBV30	TRBJ1-2	15	CAWSWSGTGDYGYTF
TRBV19	TRBJ1-5	17	CATSPRDRIVSRQPQHF
TRBV6-6	TRBJ2-7	15	CASRNPGQGGHEQYF
TRBV28	TRBJ2-3	16	CASSQRLAGRTDTQYF
TRBV10-2	TRBJ2-5	15	CASSESVAGIETQYF
TRBV11-2	TRBJ2-7	14	CASSQSGTGGEQYF
TRBV2	TRBJ2-7	15	CASSEETGSPYEQYF
TRBV19	TRBJ2-2	13	CASTTRVTGELFF
TRBV19	TRBJ2-7	13	CASRGTTSYEQYF
TRBV7-3	TRBJ1-2	16	CASSRRIDREDYGYTF
TRBV18	TRBJ1-6	14	CASSPGEGTSPLHF
TRBV6-5	TRBJ1-6	16	CASSSHRGSYNSPLHF
TRBV7-3	TRBJ2-3	14	CASSLGREWDTQYF
TRBV7-9	TRBJ2-1	16	CASSLISGTTYNEQFF
TRBV28	TRBJ1-1	13	CASIDRLRFEAFF
TRBV19	NA	13	CASSMIQSYEQYF
TRBV19	TRBJ2-3	15	CASSAIGLAYATQYF
TRBV9	TRBJ2-7	15	CASSVEGQGANEQYF
TRBV4-2	TRBJ1-5	13	CASSQERGQPQHF
TRBV6-4	TRBJ2-1	14	CASSEQGRGNEQFF
TRBV14	NA	14	CASSLLGEIYEQYF